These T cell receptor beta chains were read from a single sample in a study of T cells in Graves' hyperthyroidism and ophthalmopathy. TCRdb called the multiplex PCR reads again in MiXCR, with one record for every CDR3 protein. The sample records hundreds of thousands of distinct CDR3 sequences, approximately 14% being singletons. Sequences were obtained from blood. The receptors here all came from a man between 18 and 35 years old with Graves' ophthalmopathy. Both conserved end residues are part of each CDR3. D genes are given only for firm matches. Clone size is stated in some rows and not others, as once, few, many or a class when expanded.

CASRAFNQPQHF | TGTGCCAGCAGGGCATTCAATCAGCCCCAGCATTTT | many | TRBV6-1 | . | TRBJ1-5
CAIVVGTGYGYTF | TGTGCCATCGTCGTTGGGACGGGATATGGCTACACCTTC | many | TRBV2 | . | TRBJ1-2
CSAIARGSTDTQYF | TGCAGTGCTATAGCGAGAGGGAGCACAGATACGCAGTATTTT | many | TRBV20-1 | . | TRBJ2-3
CASSLSGVEQFF | TGTGCCAGCAGTTTGAGTGGCGTAGAGCAGTTCTTC | few | TRBV12-3/TRBV12-4 | . | TRBJ2-1
CASSEVGENTQYF | TGCGCCAGCAGTGAGGTGGGGGAGAATACGCAGTATTTT | . | TRBV10-1 | . | TRBJ2-3
CASSYAWTGEYEQYF | TGTGCCAGCAGTTACGCCTGGACAGGGGAGTACGAGCAGTACTTC | many | TRBV6-6 | TRBD1 | TRBJ2-7
CASSPGGGPNNEQFF | TGTGCCAGCAGCCCCGGCGGGGGGCCCAACAATGAGCAGTTCTTC | many | TRBV7-6 | TRBD2 | TRBJ2-1
CASSPIGTGVGTEAFF | TGTGCCAGCTCACCAATTGGGACAGGGGTGGGCACTGAAGCTTTCTTT | few | TRBV18 | TRBD1 | TRBJ1-1
CASSEAPRGVLWTGELFF | TGTGCCAGCAGTGAAGCGCCCCGGGGGGTACTTTGGACCGGGGAGCTGTTTTTT | few | TRBV6-1 | TRBD2 | TRBJ2-2
CASSSFLGGTNEKLFF | TGTGCCAGCAGTTCATTCCTAGGGGGAACTAATGAAAAACTGTTTTTT | few | TRBV27 | . | TRBJ1-4
CASSVGGATGTEAFF | TGTGCCAGCAGCGTAGGAGGGGCAACGGGGACTGAAGCTTTCTTT | few | TRBV9 | . | TRBJ1-1
CANSREGGETQHF | TGTGCCAACAGTCGGGAAGGGGGGGAGACCCAGCACTTC | . | TRBV2 | . | TRBJ2-5
CASSEGYNTGELFF | TGTGCCAGCAGTGAGGGGTACAACACCGGGGAGCTGTTTTTT | few | TRBV6-4 | . | TRBJ2-2
CAWGLAGLHNEQFF | TGTGCCTGGGGTCTAGCGGGTTTGCATAATGAGCAGTTCTTC | many | TRBV30 | TRBD2 | TRBJ2-1
CASSIGYGYTF | TGTGCCAGCAGCATAGGTTATGGCTACACCTTC | many | TRBV12-3/TRBV12-4 | . | TRBJ1-2
CSARAGGAQGYEQYF | TGCAGTGCTAGAGCCGGGGGGGCCCAAGGCTACGAGCAGTACTTC | . | TRBV20-1 | TRBD2 | TRBJ2-7
CASSLARNSPLHF | TGTGCCAGCAGTTTAGCACGGAATTCACCCCTCCACTTT | many | TRBV12-3/TRBV12-4 | . | TRBJ1-6
CASSLRDAYSYEQYF | TGTGCCAGCAGCTTAAGAGACGCGTACTCCTACGAGCAGTACTTC | many | TRBV11-2 | . | TRBJ2-7
CSARDSRIVSPLHF | TGCAGTGCTAGAGATTCCCGGATTGTTTCACCCCTCCACTTT | . | TRBV20-1 | . | TRBJ1-6
CSVENRFYGYTF | TGCAGCGTTGAGAACAGATTCTATGGCTACACCTTC | . | TRBV29-1 | . | TRBJ1-2
CSAVQREGSYNEQFF | TGCAGTGCCGTCCAGCGGGAGGGCTCCTACAATGAGCAGTTCTTC | many | TRBV20-1 | TRBD2 | TRBJ2-1
CASSGGMAGYADEQYF | TGCGCCAGCAGCGGGGGTATGGCAGGATACGCGGACGAGCAGTACTTC | few | TRBV5-1 | . | TRBJ2-7
CASRPADWMSYEQYF | TGTGCCAGCAGGCCTGCGGACTGGATGTCCTACGAGCAGTACTTC | . | TRBV27 | . | TRBJ2-7
CSATLESGKGYNEQFF | TGCAGTGCAACTTTAGAAAGCGGTAAAGGATACAATGAGCAGTTCTTC | many | TRBV20-1 | . | TRBJ2-1
CAISEFGATNEKLFF | TGTGCCATCAGTGAGTTCGGGGCAACTAATGAAAAACTGTTTTTT | many | TRBV10-3 | . | TRBJ1-4
CASSESRASGLNWQFF | TGCGCCAGCAGTGAGTCTAGGGCTAGCGGGCTTAATTGGCAGTTCTTC | . | TRBV10-2 | TRBD2 | TRBJ2-1
CASSRTREAGFEKLFF | TGTGCCAGCTCCAGAACCAGGGAGGCAGGGTTCGAAAAACTGTTTTTT | . | TRBV18 | . | TRBJ1-4
CASSHWTGTTGELFF | TGTGCCAGCAGCCACTGGACAGGAACCACCGGGGAGCTGTTTTTT | many | TRBV7-8 | TRBD1 | TRBJ2-2
CASSSVDGPEEYTEAFF | TGTGCCAGCAGCTCAGTGGACGGGCCTGAAGAGTACACTGAAGCTTTCTTT | many | TRBV5-6 | . | TRBJ1-1
CASSFKSTGTMDQPQHF | TGTGCCAGCTCCTTTAAGTCCACCGGGACAATGGATCAGCCCCAGCATTTT | many | TRBV5-6 | . | TRBJ1-5
CSARDEEGGETDTQYF | TGCAGTGCTAGAGATGAGGAGGGAGGGGAGACAGATACGCAGTATTTT | many | TRBV20-1 | TRBD2 | TRBJ2-3